The text below deals with one T cell receptor beta chain. Some clones are missing from TCRdb's copy, which holds only in-frame ones; the method was immunoSEQ multiplex PCR. The sample lists more than 150,000 clones, 80% to 90% seen once, with around an eighth in the top ten. The data derive from a study of blood T cell repertoires in COVID-19. V was cut by 4 bases and J by 10 bases, with 17 bases left in between. Germline CDR1 reads SNHLY; CDR2 reads FYNNEI. This CDR3 has 15 amino acids. The J gene is TRBJ1-6, the V gene TRBV2; D may be TRBD1 (5 bases). The sequence derives from a man aged 30-40 years with active or convalescent COVID-19. The source material was peripheral blood. In nucleotides, the CDR3 is TGTGCCAGCAGTGTGACAGTTTCCCTAGGGTCACCCCTCCACTTT. This gives the protein CASSVTVSLGSPLHF.